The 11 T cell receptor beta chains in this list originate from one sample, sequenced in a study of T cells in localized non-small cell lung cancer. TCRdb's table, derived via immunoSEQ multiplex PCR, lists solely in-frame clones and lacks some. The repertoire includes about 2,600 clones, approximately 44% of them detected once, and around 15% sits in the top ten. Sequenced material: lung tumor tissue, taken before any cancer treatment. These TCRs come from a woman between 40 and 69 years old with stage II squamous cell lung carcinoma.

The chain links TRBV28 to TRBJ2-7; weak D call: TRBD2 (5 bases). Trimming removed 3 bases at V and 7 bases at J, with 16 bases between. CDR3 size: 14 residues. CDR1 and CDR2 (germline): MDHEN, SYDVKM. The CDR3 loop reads CASSLGSLKGEQYF. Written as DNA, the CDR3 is TGTGCCAGCAGTTTGGGGAGTTTGAAAGGAGAGCAGTACTTC.

CDR3 coding DNA: TGTGCCACCAGCGGGAGACCCTACAATGAGCAGTTCTTC. Residues: CATSGRPYNEQFF. The rearrangement links TRBV28 to TRBJ2-1; 8 positions match TRBD2. With 10 bases clipped from V and 2 bases from J, the junction kept 4 bases outside the gene matches. The CDR3 is 13 amino acids. Per the germline V gene, CDR1 is MDHEN and CDR2 is SYDVKM.

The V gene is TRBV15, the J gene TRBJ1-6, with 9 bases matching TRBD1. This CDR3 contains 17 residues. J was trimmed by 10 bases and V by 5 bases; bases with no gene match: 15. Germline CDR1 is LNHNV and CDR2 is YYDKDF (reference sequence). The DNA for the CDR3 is TGTGCCACCAGCCCACAGCCTTTGACAGGGGGAGGGTCACCCCTCCACTTT. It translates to CATSPQPLTGGGSPLHF.

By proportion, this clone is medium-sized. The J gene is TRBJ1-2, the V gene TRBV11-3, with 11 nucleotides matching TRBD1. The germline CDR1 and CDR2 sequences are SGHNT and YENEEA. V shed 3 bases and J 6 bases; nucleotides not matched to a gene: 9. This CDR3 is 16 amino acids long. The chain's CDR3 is CASSLGLGTGGDGYTF. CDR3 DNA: TGTGCCAGCAGCTTGGGTCTCGGGACAGGGGGAGATGGCTACACCTTC.

The CDR3 loop is CASSVTGEPSGNTIYF. DNA for the CDR3: TGTGCCAGTAGTGTGACAGGGGAGCCCTCTGGAAACACCATATATTTT. V and J are TRBV19 and TRBJ1-3; TRBD1 matches 8 bases. The V gene's germline CDR1 is LNHDA and CDR2 SQIVND (reference sequence). This CDR3 has 16 residues. The V gene end was trimmed by 5 bases and the J gene end by 0 bases; junction bases not matched to a gene: 6.

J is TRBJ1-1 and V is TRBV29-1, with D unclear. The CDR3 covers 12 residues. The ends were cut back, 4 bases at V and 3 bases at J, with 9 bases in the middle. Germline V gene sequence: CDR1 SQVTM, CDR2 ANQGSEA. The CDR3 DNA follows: TGCAGCGTTGTAAGGTATGACACTGAAGCTTTCTTT. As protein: CSVVRYDTEAFF.

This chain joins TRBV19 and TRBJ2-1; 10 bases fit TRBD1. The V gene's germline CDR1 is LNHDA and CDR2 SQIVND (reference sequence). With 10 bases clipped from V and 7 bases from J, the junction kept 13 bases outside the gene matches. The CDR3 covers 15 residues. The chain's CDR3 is CATDEGQGRRNEQFF. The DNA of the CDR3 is TGTGCCACCGATGAGGGACAGGGGAGGAGGAATGAGCAGTTCTTC.

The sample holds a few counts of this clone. CDR3 DNA: TGTGCCAGCAGCGTACTAGCGGGAGGTAACAATGAGCAGTTCTTC. It encodes CASSVLAGGNNEQFF. V is TRBV9 and J is TRBJ2-1; TRBD2 matches at 11 bases. The length of the CDR3 is 15 residues. The J segment lost 5 bases and the V segment lost 1 base, leaving 2 bases of the junction unmatched. Germline V CDR1 and CDR2: SGDLS, YYNGEE.

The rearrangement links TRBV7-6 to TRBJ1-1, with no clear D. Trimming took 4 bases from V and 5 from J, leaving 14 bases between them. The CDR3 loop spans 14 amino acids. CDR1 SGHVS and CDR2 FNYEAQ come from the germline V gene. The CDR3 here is CASSSSGERTEAFF. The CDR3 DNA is TGTGCCAGCAGCTCTTCAGGTGAGCGGACTGAAGCTTTCTTT.

Here the CDR3 DNA reads TGTGCCAGTAGCTTCGACAGGGGAAACTATGGCTACACCTTC. It specifies CASSFDRGNYGYTF. V and J are TRBV19 and TRBJ1-2, with 8 bases aligning to TRBD1. Unmatched junction bases numbered 5, after V lost 6 bases and J lost 2 bases. Germline CDR1 is LNHDA and CDR2 is SQIVND (reference sequence). The CDR3 is made up of 14 amino acids.

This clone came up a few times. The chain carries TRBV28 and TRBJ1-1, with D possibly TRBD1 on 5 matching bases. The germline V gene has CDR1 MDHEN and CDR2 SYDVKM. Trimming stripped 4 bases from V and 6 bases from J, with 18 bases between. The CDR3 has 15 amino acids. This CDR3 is CASSSGTSAYAEAFF. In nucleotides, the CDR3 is TGTGCCAGCAGTTCCGGGACTTCTGCCTACGCTGAAGCTTTCTTT.